This entry features one TCR beta chain sequence. The data belong to a study of PD-1 blockade in mismatch repair-deficient tumors. The CDR3 totals 14 residues. Trimming removed 5 bases from V and 7 bases from J; junction bases left unmatched: 6. Germline CDR1 MNHNY, CDR2 SVGAGI (reference sequence). Repertoires were generated with immunoSEQ multiplex PCR, while TCRdb's copy carries only in-frame clones and drops some. The sample yields 80,000 to 130,000 clones, 82% seen once. This material consisted of peripheral blood, taken less than 37 weeks after starting pembrolizumab. This clonotype originated in an adult with mismatch repair-deficient cancer. The J gene is TRBJ2-1, the V gene TRBV6-6, with TRBD1 matching 9 bases. CDR3 sequence: CASSRQGVDNEQFF. The CDR3 nucleotides read TGTGCCAGCAGTCGACAGGGGGTTGATAATGAGCAGTTCTTC.